This is a list of T cell receptor beta chains from one sample in a study of blood T cell repertoires in COVID-19. Libraries were prepared by immunoSEQ multiplex PCR; TCRdb keeps only in-frame clonotypes and omits some of them. The sample includes 200,000 to 250,000 clones, about four fifths of them seen just once. Specimen: peripheral blood. All receptors come from a young woman with acute or convalescent COVID-19. Each CDR3 is given with its conserved first and last residue. Each record gives: V gene, J gene, CDR3 protein.

V: TRBV29-1
J: TRBJ2-3
CDR3: CSVARTSGSSTQYF

V: TRBV12-3/TRBV12-4
J: TRBJ2-3
CDR3: CASSRGLYTQYF

V: TRBV2
J: TRBJ2-7
CDR3: CATRRGGSGNYEQYF

V: TRBV27
J: TRBJ1-2
CDR3: CASSLSLPLYGYTF

V: TRBV4-3
J: TRBJ2-1
CDR3: CASSPDRGLYNEQFF

V: TRBV5-1
J: TRBJ2-6
CDR3: CASSLDGGAGANVLTF

V: TRBV2
J: TRBJ1-5
CDR3: CASRYGHNQPQHF

V: TRBV2
J: TRBJ1-1
CDR3: CASKGGQAFF

V: TRBV6-6
J: TRBJ2-7
CDR3: CASSYSAGAYEQYF

V: TRBV2
J: TRBJ1-5
CDR3: CASSATGVQPQHF

V: TRBV6-5
J: TRBJ1-6
CDR3: CASRQGQRNSPLHF

V: TRBV5-5
J: TRBJ2-7
CDR3: CASSRDRAYEQYF

V: TRBV19
J: TRBJ2-5
CDR3: CASSQQGGETQYF

V: TRBV29-1
J: TRBJ2-5
CDR3: CSVPDRFRQETQYF

V: TRBV19
J: TRBJ2-6
CDR3: CASSIGSAQAQRSGANVLTF

V: TRBV7-9
J: TRBJ2-1
CDR3: CASSPISGTSGNEQFF

V: TRBV7-9
J: TRBJ1-2
CDR3: CASSLTGRAYGYTF

V: TRBV6-5
J: TRBJ1-1
CDR3: CASSYSASTRNTEAFF

V: TRBV24-1
J: TRBJ2-3
CDR3: CATSDPSGTSGRIYTQYF

V: TRBV4-1
J: TRBJ1-5
CDR3: CASSQDDLTGVGRSNQPQHF

V: TRBV5-1
J: TRBJ2-1
CDR3: CASSVDINSYNEQFF

V: TRBV7-2
J: TRBJ1-6
CDR3: CASSSTGTPLHF

V: TRBV7-9
J: TRBJ2-1
CDR3: CASSLRASTDEQFF

V: TRBV6-5
J: TRBJ1-2
CDR3: CASSYSGTAYQGYTF

V: TRBV7-9
J: TRBJ1-6
CDR3: CASSRGDSPLHF

V: TRBV10-2
J: TRBJ2-7
CDR3: CASREGQGSSYEQYF

V: TRBV5-6
J: TRBJ1-2
CDR3: CASSGIQGHYGYTF

V: TRBV30
J: TRBJ2-1
CDR3: CAWSSALAGVRHEQFF

V: TRBV19
J: TRBJ2-7
CDR3: CASSGTLAGAYEQYF

V: TRBV7-2
J: TRBJ1-6
CDR3: CASSEGGQGWAYNSPLHF

V: TRBV11-2
J: TRBJ2-1
CDR3: CASSLQGNAYNEQFF

V: TRBV7-8
J: TRBJ1-1
CDR3: CASSKRAGNTEAFF

V: TRBV5-1
J: TRBJ1-3
CDR3: CASSLVDSFSGNTIYF

V: TRBV7-3
J: TRBJ2-7
CDR3: CASSLGRTYEQYF

V: TRBV4-1
J: TRBJ1-1
CDR3: CASSQDRWDRGPGMNTEAFF

V: TRBV10-1
J: TRBJ1-6
CDR3: CASSNRDNSPLHF

V: TRBV15
J: TRBJ2-3
CDR3: CATSGRTYPRVTDTQYF

V: TRBV5-1
J: TRBJ1-6
CDR3: CASSLVAEDNSPLHF

V: TRBV5-4
J: TRBJ2-3
CDR3: CASSLVLAGGGTDTQYF

V: TRBV28
J: TRBJ2-7
CDR3: CASSLGGQGGYEQYF

V: TRBV18
J: TRBJ2-7
CDR3: CASSPPLTYEQYF

V: TRBV7-9
J: TRBJ1-1
CDR3: CASSWDRVGTEAFF

V: TRBV5-6
J: TRBJ1-2
CDR3: CASSLVLGAGGYTF

V: TRBV9
J: TRBJ1-5
CDR3: CASSVGYSFNQPQHF

V: TRBV5-5
J: TRBJ1-5
CDR3: CASSLGGQGGSQPQHF

V: TRBV7-8
J: TRBJ2-1
CDR3: CASSRPERFRTHNEQFF

V: TRBV20-1
J: TRBJ2-7
CDR3: CSASPAEAYEQYF

V: TRBV5-4
J: TRBJ1-4
CDR3: CASSLDRGQEKLFF

V: TRBV7-2
J: TRBJ2-7
CDR3: CASSLVGTGSYEQYF